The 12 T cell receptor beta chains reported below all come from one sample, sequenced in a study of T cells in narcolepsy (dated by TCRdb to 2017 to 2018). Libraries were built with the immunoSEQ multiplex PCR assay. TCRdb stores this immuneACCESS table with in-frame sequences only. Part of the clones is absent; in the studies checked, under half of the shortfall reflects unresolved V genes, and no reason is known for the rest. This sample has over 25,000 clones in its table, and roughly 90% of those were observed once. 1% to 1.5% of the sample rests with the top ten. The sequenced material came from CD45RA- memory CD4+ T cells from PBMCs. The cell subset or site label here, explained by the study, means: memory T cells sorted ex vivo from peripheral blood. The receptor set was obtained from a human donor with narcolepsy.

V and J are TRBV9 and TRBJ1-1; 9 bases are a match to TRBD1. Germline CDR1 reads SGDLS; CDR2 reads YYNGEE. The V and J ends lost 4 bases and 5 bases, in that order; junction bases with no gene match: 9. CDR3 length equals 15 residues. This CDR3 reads CASSNTNRGRTEAFF. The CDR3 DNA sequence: TGTGCCAGCAGCAACACAAACAGGGGGCGAACTGAAGCTTTCTTT.

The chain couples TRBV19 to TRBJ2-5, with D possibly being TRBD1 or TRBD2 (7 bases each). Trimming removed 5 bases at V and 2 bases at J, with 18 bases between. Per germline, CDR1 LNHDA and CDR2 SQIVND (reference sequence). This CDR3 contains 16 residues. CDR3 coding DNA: TGTGCCAGTAGTTGGACAGGAGGGGGGGGTCAAGAGACCCAGTACTTC. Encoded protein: CASSWTGGGGQETQYF.

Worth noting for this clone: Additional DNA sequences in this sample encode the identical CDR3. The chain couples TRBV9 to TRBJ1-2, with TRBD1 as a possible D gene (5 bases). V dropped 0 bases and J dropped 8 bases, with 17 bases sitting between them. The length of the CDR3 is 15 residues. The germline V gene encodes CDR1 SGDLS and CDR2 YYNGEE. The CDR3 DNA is TGTGCCAGCAGCGTAGGGGTGGGGGGTACGGAGGGCTACACCTTC. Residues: CASSVGVGGTEGYTF.

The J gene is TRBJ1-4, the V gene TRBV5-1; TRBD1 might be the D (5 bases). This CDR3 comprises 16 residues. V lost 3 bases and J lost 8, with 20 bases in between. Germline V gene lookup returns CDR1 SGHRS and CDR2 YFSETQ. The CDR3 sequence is CASSSARGAGKEKLFF. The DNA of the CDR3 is TGCGCCAGCAGCTCCGCGCGTGGGGCTGGGAAGGAAAAACTGTTTTTT.

The CDR3 protein is CASSPPTGFGEKLFF. The CDR3 nucleotides read TGTGCCAGCTCACCCCCTACAGGGTTCGGCGAAAAACTGTTTTTT. The V gene is TRBV18, the J gene TRBJ1-4; D may be TRBD1 (6 bases). Trimming took 3 bases from V and 8 from J, leaving 16 bases between them. Germline CDR1 and CDR2: KGHSH and LQKENI. The CDR3 length is 15 residues.

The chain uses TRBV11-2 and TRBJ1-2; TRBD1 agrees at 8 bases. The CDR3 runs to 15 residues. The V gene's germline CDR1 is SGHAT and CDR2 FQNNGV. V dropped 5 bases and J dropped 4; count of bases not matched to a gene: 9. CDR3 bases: TGTGCCAGCAGCGGGGGGACAGGCGAGGGCTATGGCTACACCTTC. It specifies CASSGGTGEGYGYTF.

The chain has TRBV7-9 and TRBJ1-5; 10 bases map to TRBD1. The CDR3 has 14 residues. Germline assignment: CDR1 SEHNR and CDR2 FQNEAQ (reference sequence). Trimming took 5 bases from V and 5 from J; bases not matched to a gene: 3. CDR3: CASSQGTGDQPQHF. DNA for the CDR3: TGTGCCAGCAGCCAAGGGACAGGGGATCAGCCCCAGCATTTT. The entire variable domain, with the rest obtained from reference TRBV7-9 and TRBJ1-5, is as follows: DTGVSQNPRHKITKRGQNVTFRCDPISEHNRLYWYRQTLGQGPEFLTYFQNEAQLEKSRLLSDRFSAERPKGSFSTLEIQRTEQGDSAMYLCASSQGTGDQPQHFGDGTRLSIL.

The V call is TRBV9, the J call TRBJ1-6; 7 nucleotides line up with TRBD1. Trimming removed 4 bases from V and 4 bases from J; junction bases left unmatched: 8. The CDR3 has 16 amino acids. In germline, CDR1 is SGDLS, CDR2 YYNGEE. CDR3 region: CASSLTRDRYNSPLHF. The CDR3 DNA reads TGTGCCAGCAGCCTGACCCGGGACAGATATAATTCACCCCTCCACTTT.

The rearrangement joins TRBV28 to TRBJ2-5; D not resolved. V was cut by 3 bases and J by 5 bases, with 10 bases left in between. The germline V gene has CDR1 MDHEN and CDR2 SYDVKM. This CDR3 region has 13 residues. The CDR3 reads CASSFGYMETQYF. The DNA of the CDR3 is TGTGCCAGCAGTTTTGGGTATATGGAGACCCAGTACTTC.

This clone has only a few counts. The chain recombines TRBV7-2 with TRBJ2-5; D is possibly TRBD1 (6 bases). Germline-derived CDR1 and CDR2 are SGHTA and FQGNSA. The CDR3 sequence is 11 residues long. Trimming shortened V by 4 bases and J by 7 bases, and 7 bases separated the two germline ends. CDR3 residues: CASSSQGTQYF. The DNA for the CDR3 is TGTGCCAGCAGCTCACAGGGGACCCAGTACTTC.

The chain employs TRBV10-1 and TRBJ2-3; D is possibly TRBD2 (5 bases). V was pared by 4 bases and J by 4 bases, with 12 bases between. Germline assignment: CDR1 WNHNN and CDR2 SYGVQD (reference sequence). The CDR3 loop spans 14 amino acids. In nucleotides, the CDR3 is TGCGCCAGCAGTGCTAGCTCCCCTGCAGATACGCAGTATTTT. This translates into CASSASSPADTQYF.

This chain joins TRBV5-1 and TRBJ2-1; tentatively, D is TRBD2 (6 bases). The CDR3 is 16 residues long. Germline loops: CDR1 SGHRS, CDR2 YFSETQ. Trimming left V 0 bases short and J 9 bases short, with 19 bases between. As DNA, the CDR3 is TGCGCCAGCAGCTTGGTTTCGGACCTCCGGGAGAGTGAGCAGTTCTTC. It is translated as CASSLVSDLRESEQFF.